The clone carrying this TCR beta chain was observed many times. The sample belongs to a study of T cells in Graves' hyperthyroidism and ophthalmopathy. Study overall: Initial diagnosis, before any treatment, was when peripheral blood was collected.

From RNA transcripts, TCR beta CDR3 regions were amplified. The TCR CDR3 first-round RT-PCR relied on the HTBI primer set. TCRdb itself ran the multiplex PCR reads through MiXCR, one entry per CDR3 protein. The sample consists of around 350,000 distinct CDR3 sequences, about 14% of them appearing once. Per the germline V gene, CDR1 is LGHDT and CDR2 is YNNKEL (reference sequence). V lost 3 bases, J lost 6 bases, and 12 bases stayed unmatched. This CDR3 has 16 residues. Individuals with ophthalmopathy presented a Clinical Activity Score of at least 3, a NOSPECS grade of at least 4 and a duration under 3 months.

The rearrangement joins TRBV3-1 to TRBJ2-7; the match to TRBD2 covers 9 bases. The sequenced material came from blood. This clonotype was sampled from a woman in her twenties or thirties with Graves' ophthalmopathy. The CDR3 protein is CASSHQFRNSGGEQYF. CDR3 sequence (DNA): TGTGCCAGCAGCCACCAATTCCGGAATAGCGGGGGCGAGCAGTACTTC.